Detailed here is one TCR beta chain. As yet, its antigen is unknown. Trimming at V came to 5 bases and at J to 7 bases, leaving 12 bases not matched to a gene. The CDR3 spans 16 residues. These data belong to a study of T cells after yellow fever vaccination. Study-wide background: Fractions of limited cellularity were prepared by means of SMART-Seq v4 Ultra Low Input. General study findings and limits: Most clones from primary vaccination were detected again post-booster (96% CD4, 88% CD8). The secondary T-cell response peaked on day 5, not day 15, but was weaker.

Conversion of TCR transcripts into cDNA relied on 5'RACE template switching, which added a universal primer site and UMIs. One entry per CDR3 protein, called by TCRdb with MiXCR from the 5' RACE reads. In the table there are roughly 340,000 distinct CDR3 sequences, 8.7% of which are singletons. The chain carries TRBV12-3 or TRBV12-4 and TRBJ2-5; the match to TRBD2 covers 11 bases. This material consisted of PBMCs, taken on the day of the first yellow fever vaccination. The receptor comes from a man between 18 and 29 years old who received the YFV17D yellow fever vaccine. Here the CDR3 DNA reads TGTGCCAGCAGTCCCTCCGGGACTAGCGGCCGAGGGACCCAGTACTTC. It specifies CASSPSGTSGRGTQYF.